A selection of T cell receptor beta chains follows, all from one sample in a study of cytomegalovirus exposure and HLA in healthy donors. The table came from immunoSEQ multiplex PCR; TCRdb's copy has only in-frame clones and leaves some out. The table has fewer than 100,000 clones, approximately 90% seen once. Sequences were obtained from PBMCs. Receptors were obtained from a man aged 30 to 39 in good health and CMV-seronegative. Both conserved end residues are part of each CDR3. The order of the fields is D gene, J gene, V gene, clone size, CDR3 protein, CDR3 DNA. A D gene is named only where the DNA matches it firmly. Size is omitted from some rows. Given values are once, few, many or a class for expanded clones.

D gene: TRBD1
J gene: TRBJ1-1
V gene: TRBV6-6
clone size: .
CDR3 protein: CASMAGGMTEAFF
CDR3 DNA: TGTGCCAGCATGGCAGGGGGTATGACTGAAGCTTTCTTT

D gene: .
J gene: TRBJ1-2
V gene: TRBV27
clone size: .
CDR3 protein: CASSLFQGRYGYTF
CDR3 DNA: TGTGCCAGCAGTTTATTCCAGGGGCGTTATGGCTACACCTTC

D gene: .
J gene: TRBJ1-2
V gene: TRBV2
clone size: .
CDR3 protein: CASSRRTDSHGYTF
CDR3 DNA: TGTGCCAGCAGCCGGAGGACAGATTCACATGGCTACACCTTC

D gene: TRBD1
J gene: TRBJ1-3
V gene: TRBV5-5
clone size: .
CDR3 protein: CASSLDGTDGNTIYF
CDR3 DNA: TGTGCCAGCAGCTTGGACGGGACAGATGGAAACACCATATATTTT

D gene: TRBD2
J gene: TRBJ2-4
V gene: TRBV15
clone size: .
CDR3 protein: CATSRDLAGDGAKNIQYF
CDR3 DNA: TGTGCCACCAGCAGAGATCTAGCGGGAGATGGGGCCAAAAACATTCAGTACTTC

D gene: TRBD1
J gene: TRBJ1-4
V gene: TRBV6-5
clone size: .
CDR3 protein: CASSYRRQGDEKLFF
CDR3 DNA: TGTGCCAGCAGTTACAGGAGACAGGGGGATGAAAAACTGTTTTTT

D gene: TRBD1
J gene: TRBJ1-2
V gene: TRBV6-1
clone size: .
CDR3 protein: CASSEWGQGDYGYTF
CDR3 DNA: TGTGCCAGCAGTGAATGGGGACAGGGGGACTATGGCTACACCTTC

D gene: TRBD2
J gene: TRBJ2-1
V gene: TRBV6-4
clone size: .
CDR3 protein: CASSDSASGSFDEQFF
CDR3 DNA: TGTGCCAGCAGTGACTCGGCTAGCGGGAGTTTCGATGAGCAGTTCTTC

D gene: TRBD1
J gene: TRBJ1-2
V gene: TRBV7-9
clone size: .
CDR3 protein: CASSLLWTGVDYGYTF
CDR3 DNA: TGTGCCAGCAGCTTACTCTGGACAGGGGTTGATTATGGCTACACCTTC

D gene: TRBD1
J gene: TRBJ1-6
V gene: TRBV6-6
clone size: .
CDR3 protein: CASSYPPGQGNSPLHF
CDR3 DNA: TGTGCCAGCAGTTACCCGCCGGGACAGGGGAATTCACCCCTCCACTTT

D gene: TRBD2
J gene: TRBJ2-6
V gene: TRBV5-4
clone size: .
CDR3 protein: CASSQTSGSGANVLTF
CDR3 DNA: TGTGCCAGCAGCCAGACTAGCGGGAGTGGGGCCAACGTCCTGACTTTC

D gene: TRBD2
J gene: TRBJ2-7
V gene: TRBV19
clone size: once
CDR3 protein: CASSMGLAGVPRSYEQYF
CDR3 DNA: TGTGCCAGTAGTATGGGACTAGCGGGAGTTCCGCGCTCCTACGAGCAGTACTTC

D gene: TRBD1
J gene: TRBJ1-5
V gene: TRBV19
clone size: once
CDR3 protein: CASSPIMGTGEFVGNQPQHF
CDR3 DNA: TGTGCCAGTAGTCCCATAATGGGGACAGGTGAGTTTGTCGGCAATCAGCCCCAGCATTTT

D gene: .
J gene: TRBJ2-5
V gene: TRBV18
clone size: once
CDR3 protein: CASHELLTARDNQETQYF
CDR3 DNA: TGTGCCAGCCATGAACTACTGACTGCCCGGGACAACCAAGAGACCCAGTACTTC

D gene: TRBD2
J gene: TRBJ2-3
V gene: TRBV7-2
clone size: .
CDR3 protein: CASSSGLAGGTDTQYF
CDR3 DNA: TGTGCCAGCAGCTCGGGACTAGCGGGGGGGACAGATACGCAGTATTTT

D gene: TRBD1
J gene: TRBJ1-5
V gene: TRBV6-5
clone size: .
CDR3 protein: CASRRDRDTYQPQHF
CDR3 DNA: TGTGCCAGCAGACGGGACAGGGATACGTATCAGCCCCAGCATTTT

D gene: TRBD2
J gene: TRBJ2-1
V gene: TRBV11-3
clone size: .
CDR3 protein: CASSLDDRTSSNNEQFF
CDR3 DNA: TGTGCCAGCAGCTTAGATGACCGGACTAGCAGTAACAATGAGCAGTTCTTC

D gene: TRBD2
J gene: TRBJ2-7
V gene: TRBV5-4
clone size: .
CDR3 protein: CASSLGPLGFTSGTYEQYF
CDR3 DNA: TGTGCCAGCAGCTTGGGCCCCCTTGGGTTCACTAGCGGAACCTACGAGCAGTACTTC

D gene: TRBD2
J gene: TRBJ2-1
V gene: TRBV4-2
clone size: .
CDR3 protein: CASSPNWPSGGTTYNEQFF
CDR3 DNA: TGTGCCAGCAGCCCAAACTGGCCTAGCGGGGGAACCACCTACAATGAGCAGTTCTTC

D gene: .
J gene: TRBJ2-7
V gene: TRBV6-5
clone size: .
CDR3 protein: CASSPIRQASYEQYF
CDR3 DNA: TGTGCCAGCAGTCCCATTCGGCAGGCTTCCTACGAGCAGTACTTC

D gene: TRBD1
J gene: TRBJ1-1
V gene: TRBV27
clone size: .
CDR3 protein: CASNTNRGGTEAFF
CDR3 DNA: TGTGCCAGCAACACCAACAGGGGGGGGACTGAAGCTTTCTTT

D gene: .
J gene: TRBJ2-2
V gene: TRBV7-9
clone size: .
CDR3 protein: CASSLDSNTGELFF
CDR3 DNA: TGTGCCAGCAGCCTGGACAGTAACACCGGGGAGCTGTTTTTT

D gene: .
J gene: TRBJ1-2
V gene: TRBV4-1
clone size: .
CDR3 protein: CASSQVVGANYGYTF
CDR3 DNA: TGCGCCAGCAGCCAAGTCGTGGGAGCTAACTATGGCTACACCTTC

D gene: TRBD1
J gene: TRBJ2-7
V gene: TRBV7-9
clone size: .
CDR3 protein: CASSRISTGSSYEQYF
CDR3 DNA: TGTGCCAGCAGCCGGATCTCGACAGGGAGCTCCTACGAGCAGTACTTC

D gene: .
J gene: TRBJ2-7
V gene: TRBV11-2
clone size: .
CDR3 protein: CASSLARAYEQYF
CDR3 DNA: TGTGCCAGCAGCTTAGCCAGGGCCTACGAGCAGTACTTC

D gene: TRBD1
J gene: TRBJ2-7
V gene: TRBV28
clone size: .
CDR3 protein: CASSPGDRVGYEQYF
CDR3 DNA: TGTGCCAGCAGTCCAGGGGACAGGGTCGGGTACGAGCAGTACTTC

D gene: TRBD1
J gene: TRBJ1-1
V gene: TRBV5-1
clone size: .
CDR3 protein: CASSLGQGYTEAFF
CDR3 DNA: TGCGCCAGCAGCCTGGGACAGGGTTATACTGAAGCTTTCTTT

D gene: .
J gene: TRBJ2-7
V gene: TRBV27
clone size: .
CDR3 protein: CASIPLAGKGRGEQYF
CDR3 DNA: TGTGCCAGCATCCCCCTGGCCGGGAAAGGGCGTGGCGAGCAGTACTTC

D gene: TRBD2
J gene: TRBJ2-3
V gene: TRBV29-1
clone size: .
CDR3 protein: CSVVQLAGADTQYF
CDR3 DNA: TGCAGCGTTGTTCAACTAGCGGGAGCAGATACGCAGTATTTT

D gene: TRBD1
J gene: TRBJ2-7
V gene: TRBV6-5
clone size: .
CDR3 protein: CASSNTGGPYEQYF
CDR3 DNA: TGTGCCAGCAGTAACACAGGGGGCCCCTACGAGCAGTACTTC

D gene: TRBD2
J gene: TRBJ2-7
V gene: TRBV5-4
clone size: .
CDR3 protein: CASSLVAGGVHEQYF
CDR3 DNA: TGTGCCAGCAGCTTGGTAGCGGGAGGGGTGCACGAGCAGTACTTC

D gene: .
J gene: TRBJ2-7
V gene: TRBV7-3
clone size: once
CDR3 protein: CASSPPLKYF
CDR3 DNA: TGTGCCAGCAGCCCCCCCCTTAAGTACTTC

D gene: TRBD1
J gene: TRBJ1-2
V gene: TRBV28
clone size: .
CDR3 protein: CASSLTGTGNGYTF
CDR3 DNA: TGTGCCAGCAGTTTAACCGGGACAGGGAATGGCTACACCTTC

D gene: .
J gene: TRBJ2-7
V gene: TRBV5-1
clone size: .
CDR3 protein: CASSAVTYEQYF
CDR3 DNA: TGCGCCAGCAGCGCAGTAACCTACGAGCAGTACTTC

D gene: .
J gene: TRBJ2-6
V gene: TRBV6-1
clone size: .
CDR3 protein: CASSSQGSGANVLTF
CDR3 DNA: TGTGCCAGCAGTTCCCAGGGTTCCGGGGCCAACGTCCTGACTTTC

D gene: .
J gene: TRBJ1-2
V gene: TRBV28
clone size: .
CDR3 protein: CASSLIITDSRFYGYTF
CDR3 DNA: TGTGCCAGCAGCCTAATAATTACTGACAGCCGCTTCTATGGCTACACCTTC

D gene: TRBD1
J gene: TRBJ2-7
V gene: TRBV19
clone size: .
CDR3 protein: CASSPRTGGAGEQYF
CDR3 DNA: TGTGCCAGTAGCCCCCGGACAGGGGGTGCGGGGGAGCAGTACTTC

D gene: TRBD1
J gene: TRBJ2-7
V gene: TRBV28
clone size: .
CDR3 protein: CASSLGQGGSYEQYF
CDR3 DNA: TGTGCCAGCAGTTTAGGACAGGGGGGCTCCTACGAGCAGTACTTC

D gene: TRBD2
J gene: TRBJ2-5
V gene: TRBV5-4
clone size: once
CDR3 protein: CASSWPGGKETQYF
CDR3 DNA: TGTGCCAGCAGTTGGCCGGGAGGGAAGGAGACCCAGTACTTC

D gene: TRBD1
J gene: TRBJ2-7
V gene: TRBV27
clone size: .
CDR3 protein: CASSSTGEGKVNYEQYF
CDR3 DNA: TGTGCCAGCAGTTCTACAGGGGAAGGAAAAGTAAACTACGAGCAGTACTTC

D gene: .
J gene: TRBJ2-3
V gene: TRBV27
clone size: .
CDR3 protein: CASSPSYTDTQYF
CDR3 DNA: TGTGCCAGCAGTCCCTCCTACACAGATACGCAGTATTTT

D gene: TRBD1
J gene: TRBJ1-2
V gene: TRBV7-9
clone size: .
CDR3 protein: CASSLTGTGVGGYTF
CDR3 DNA: TGTGCCAGCAGCCTGACCGGGACAGGGGTGGGAGGCTACACCTTC

D gene: TRBD2
J gene: TRBJ2-2
V gene: TRBV7-9
clone size: .
CDR3 protein: CASSFHPSGKNTGELFF
CDR3 DNA: TGTGCCAGCAGCTTCCACCCTAGCGGGAAGAACACCGGGGAGCTGTTTTTT

D gene: TRBD2
J gene: TRBJ2-2
V gene: TRBV19
clone size: .
CDR3 protein: CASSISGGRALTGELFF
CDR3 DNA: TGTGCCAGTAGTATTTCGGGCGGGAGGGCCCTCACCGGGGAGCTGTTTTTT